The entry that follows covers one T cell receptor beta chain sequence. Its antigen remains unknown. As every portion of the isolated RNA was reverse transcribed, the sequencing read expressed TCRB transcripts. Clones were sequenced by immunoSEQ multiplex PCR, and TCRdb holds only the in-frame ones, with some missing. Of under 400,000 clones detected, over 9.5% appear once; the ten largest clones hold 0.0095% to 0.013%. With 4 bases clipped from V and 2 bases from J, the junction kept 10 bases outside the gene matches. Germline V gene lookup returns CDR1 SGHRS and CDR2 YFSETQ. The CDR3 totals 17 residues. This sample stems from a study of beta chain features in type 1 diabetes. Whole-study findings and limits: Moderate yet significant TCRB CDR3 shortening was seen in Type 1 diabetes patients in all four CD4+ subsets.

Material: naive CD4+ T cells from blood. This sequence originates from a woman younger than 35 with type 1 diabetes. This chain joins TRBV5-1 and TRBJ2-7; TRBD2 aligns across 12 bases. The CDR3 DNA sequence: TGCGCCAGCAGCATGATCCGGACTAGCGGGGTCCCCTACGAGCAGTACTTC. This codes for CASSMIRTSGVPYEQYF.